The 22 T cell receptor beta chains listed next were all sequenced from one sample in a study of blood T cells in healthy people across ages. A second PCR of 7 to 11 cycles used a sample-barcoded 5' primer and a J-beta primer mix. TCRdb reanalysed the 5' RACE reads using MiXCR and keeps one entry per CDR3 protein. Of around 1.7 million distinct CDR3 sequences in the sample, about 28% were seen once. Sequencing used blood. Every receptor here comes from a woman aged 25 to 39 in good health.

Of note for this clonotype: Since a much larger clone is just one base distant, this may be a read error. The CDR3 protein is CASSLDTLDKQYF. CDR3 DNA: TGCGCCAGCAGCTTGGACACCCTGGACAAGCAGTACTTC. V gene TRBV5-1 combines with J gene TRBJ2-7; possible D gene TRBD1, 5 bases. The CDR3 spans 13 residues. V was shortened by 0 bases and J by 8 bases, with 12 bases between the two germline ends. From germline, CDR1 is SGHRS and CDR2 YFSETQ.

This clonotype has a count of ten or more. The rearrangement uses TRBV5-5 and TRBJ2-3, with D unclear. Trimming shortened V by 1 base and J by 5 bases, and 14 bases separated the two germline ends. Germline CDR1 is SGHKS and CDR2 is YYEKEE (reference sequence). The CDR3 length is 15 residues. CDR3: CASSLNVVELDTQYF. The CDR3 DNA reads TGTGCCAGCAGCTTGAATGTCGTTGAGCTAGATACGCAGTATTTT.

The chain recombines TRBV5-1 with TRBJ1-2; tentatively, D is TRBD1 (5 bases). The length of the CDR3 is 15 residues. Germline assignment: CDR1 SGHRS and CDR2 YFSETQ. The germline V and J ends were trimmed by 4 bases and 12 bases, with 25 bases remaining between them. The CDR3 loop is CASSGNQGTMGGHTF. CDR3 nucleotides: TGCGCCAGCAGCGGGAATCAGGGTACGATGGGAGGCCACACCTTC.

The J gene is TRBJ2-5, the V gene TRBV3-1; D perhaps matches TRBD1 (5 bases). The DNA end favors TRBJ2-7, so the J call may be wrong. CDR1 and CDR2 from the germline V gene are LGHDT and YNNKEL (reference sequence). The CDR3 has 15 amino acids. CDR3 nucleotides: TGTGCCAGCAGCCCAGAACGAGGACAAACCTACGAGCAGTACTTC. Its translation is CASSPERGQTYEQYF.

This clonotype was counted ten times or more. The chain links TRBV29-1 to TRBJ2-5; no clear D gene. Deletions cut 5 bases from V and 5 bases from J, with 12 bases between. Germline values: CDR1 SQVTM, CDR2 ANQGSEA. There are 12 residues in the CDR3. This CDR3 is CSVRLSRETQYF. Written as DNA, the CDR3 is TGCAGCGTTCGACTGTCACGGGAGACCCAGTACTTC. Looking up the rest from reference TRBV29-1 and TRBJ2-5 gives the full variable domain: SAVISQKPSRDICQRGTSLTIQCQVDSQVTMMFWYRQQPGQSLTLIATANQGSEATYESGFVIDKFPISRPNLTFSTLTVSNMSPEDSSIYLCSVRLSRETQYFGPGTRLLVL.

This clonotype has only a few counts. This rearrangement joins TRBV2 to TRBJ2-7; TRBD2 agrees at 14 bases. The end of the DNA is better explained by TRBJ2-5, so the J call may be wrong. CDR3 length equals 15 residues. Germline assignment: CDR1 SNHLY and CDR2 FYNNEI. This CDR3 is CASSRLAGGLETQYF. The CDR3 bases are TGTGCCAGCAGTAGACTAGCGGGGGGGTTAGAGACCCAGTACTTC.

This clonotype appeared many times. This chain uses TRBV20-1 with TRBJ2-7, with D perhaps TRBD2 (6 bases). The CDR3 runs to 13 residues. Trimming left V 6 bases short and J 7 bases short, with 19 bases between. Germline V lookup: CDR1 DFQATT, CDR2 SNEGSKA (reference sequence). The DNA for the CDR3 is TGCAGTGCCAAAGTCACCACCGCGGGGGAGCAGTACTTC. This sequence encodes CSAKVTTAGEQYF.

This clonotype was observed a few times. The rearrangement links TRBV4-1 to TRBJ2-3, with D possibly TRBD1 on 6 matching bases. In germline, CDR1 is MGHRA, CDR2 YSYEKL. The CDR3 totals 16 residues. V was pared by 0 bases and J by 0 bases, with 10 bases between. The CDR3 DNA follows: TGCGCCAGCAGCCAAGATCAGGGGCCTAGCACAGATACGCAGTATTTT. Amino acids: CASSQDQGPSTDTQYF.

The gene calls are TRBV29-1 and TRBJ1-2, with 9 bases fitting TRBD1. The CDR3 runs to 15 residues. The ends lost 4 bases at V and 8 bases at J; junction bases unmatched: 14. Germline values: CDR1 SQVTM, CDR2 ANQGSEA. Written as DNA, the CDR3 is TGCAGCGTTGTCTATCCACTACGGACAGGGGAAGGCTACACCTTC. Protein sequence: CSVVYPLRTGEGYTF. The entire variable domain, with the rest obtained from reference TRBV29-1 and TRBJ1-2, is as follows: SAVISQKPSRDICQRGTSLTIQCQVDSQVTMMFWYRQQPGQSLTLIATANQGSEATYESGFVIDKFPISRPNLTFSTLTVSNMSPEDSSIYLCSVVYPLRTGEGYTFGSGTRLTVV.

This clonotype has just a few counts. The chain uses TRBV7-9 and TRBJ1-1; D is undetermined. This CDR3 is built from 16 residues. V was pared by 2 bases and J by 0 bases, with 13 bases between. Germline values: CDR1 SEHNR, CDR2 FQNEAQ (reference sequence). This CDR3 is CASSLLVSSMNTEAFF. DNA of the CDR3: TGTGCCAGCAGCTTACTGGTGAGTTCCATGAACACTGAAGCTTTCTTT.

This clonotype was picked up a small number of times. The chain recombines TRBV5-1 with TRBJ2-1; TRBD2 is a possible D gene (5 bases). The CDR3 length is 14 residues. Germline V CDR1 and CDR2: SGHRS, YFSETQ. Trimming took off 5 bases at V and 5 bases at J, with 14 bases between the two ends. CDR3 in DNA: TGCGCCAGCAGGCTGATATTAGCGAACAATGAGCAGTTCTTC. The encoded protein is CASRLILANNEQFF.

The chain employs TRBV20-1 and TRBJ2-3; D remains ambiguous. This CDR3 has 12 residues. The V and J ends lost 2 bases and 7 bases respectively, with 10 bases between them. CDR1 is DFQATT and CDR2 is SNEGSKA in the germline V gene (reference sequence). This CDR3 is CSARRTSNTQYF. The CDR3 DNA follows: TGCAGTGCTAGACGGACCTCGAATACGCAGTATTTT.

This clonotype has only a few counts. This rearrangement joins TRBV29-1 to TRBJ1-1; 8 nucleotides agree with TRBD1. Germline trimming cut 4 bases from V and 3 bases from J; bases unmatched to any gene: 4. This CDR3 is 13 amino acids long. CDR1 and CDR2 (germline): SQVTM, ANQGSEA. The CDR3 loop is CSVVTGVDTEAFF. DNA of the CDR3: TGCAGCGTTGTGACAGGGGTTGACACTGAAGCTTTCTTT.

The chain joins TRBV9 to TRBJ2-7; 11 bases align to TRBD2. This CDR3 contains 14 residues. Germline lookup yields CDR1 SGDLS and CDR2 YYNGEE. Trimming cost V 3 bases and J 6 bases; bases outside gene matches: 5. CDR3 coding DNA: TGTGCCAGCAGCGGACTAGCGGGGTCTAGCGAGCAGTACTTC. This encodes CASSGLAGSSEQYF.

Note on this clonotype: This may be a read error, as it is one base from a much larger clone. The chain links TRBV7-8 to TRBJ2-1; TRBD2 matches 11 bases. This CDR3 is 17 amino acids long. Germline CDR1 and CDR2: SGHVS and FQNEAQ. The V segment lost 4 bases and the J segment 2 bases; nucleotides outside the gene matches: 7. CDR3 protein: CASSSLGLAAPYNEQFF. The CDR3 DNA reads as TGTGCCAGCAGCTCGTTGGGACTAGCGGCCCCCTACAATGAGCAGTTCTTC.

This clonotype came up a few times. V and J are TRBV20-1 and TRBJ1-1; 7 nucleotides align to TRBD1. The V gene's germline CDR1 is DFQATT and CDR2 SNEGSKA (reference sequence). V shed 0 bases and J 5 bases; nucleotides not matched to a gene: 6. This CDR3 is built from 14 residues. The CDR3 is CSARDSDRRTEAFF. In DNA, the CDR3 is TGCAGTGCTAGAGATTCGGACAGGCGAACTGAAGCTTTCTTT.

The chain has TRBV5-5 and TRBJ2-7; perhaps TRBD1 as D (5 bases). Between the trimmed V and J ends, which lost 4 bases and 3 bases, there was a span of 11 bases. The CDR3 length is 13 residues. Per the germline V gene, CDR1 is SGHKS and CDR2 is YYEKEE (reference sequence). CDR3 protein: CASSQDIFYEQYF. The CDR3 nucleotides are TGTGCCAGCAGCCAGGACATTTTCTACGAGCAGTACTTC.

This clonotype has just a few counts. V and J are TRBV12-3 or TRBV12-4 and TRBJ2-5; 7 bases fit TRBD1. The junction had 4 bases not matched to a gene; V was cut back by 3 bases and J by 9 bases. The CDR3 is 12 amino acids. The CDR3 nucleotides are TGTGCCAGCAGTTTTCCCGGACAGGCCCAGTACTTC. This codes for CASSFPGQAQYF.

The sample holds a few counts of this clonotype. This rearrangement joins TRBV10-3 to TRBJ1-5, with D hard to call. This CDR3 region has 13 residues. The V gene lost 6 bases and the J gene lost 0 bases, with 6 bases spanning the gap. Looked up from germline, CDR1 is ENHRY and CDR2 is SYGVKD. The CDR3 DNA is TGTGCCATCAGGGGCTATAGCAATCAGCCCCAGCATTTT. As protein: CAIRGYSNQPQHF.

This clonotype was found a few times. The J gene is TRBJ1-2, the V gene TRBV5-6; 7 bases are a match to TRBD1. This CDR3 has 17 residues. J gave up 4 bases and V 4 bases, and 16 bases lay outside the gene matches. CDR1 SGHDT and CDR2 YYEEEE come from the germline V gene. CDR3 sequence: CASSLSPRQGFGYGYTF. CDR3 DNA: TGTGCCAGCAGCCTTTCGCCGCGACAGGGTTTTGGCTATGGCTACACCTTC. The full variable domain, in which reference TRBV5-6 and TRBJ1-2 provide the parts outside the CDR3, is DAGVTQSPTHLIKTRGQQVTLRCSPKSGHDTVSWYQQALGQGPQFIFQYYEEEERQRGNFPDRFSGHQFPNYSSELNVNALLLGDSALYLCASSLSPRQGFGYGYTFGSGTRLTVV.

This clonotype was counted a few times. This chain links TRBV7-9 with TRBJ2-1, with D tentatively TRBD2 (5 bases). Germline loops: CDR1 SEHNR, CDR2 FQNEAQ (reference sequence). Trimming stripped 0 bases from V and 4 bases from J, with 10 bases between. CDR3 length: 15 residues. CDR3 region: CASSLAERRYNEQFF. The CDR3 nucleotides are TGTGCCAGCAGCTTAGCCGAGCGGCGTTACAATGAGCAGTTCTTC.

Only a few counts were recorded for this clonotype. The chain is built from TRBV25-1 and TRBJ2-1; perhaps TRBD2 as D (5 bases). The DNA end is a closer match to TRBJ2-7, so the J assignment may be wrong. There are 14 residues in the CDR3. Germline-derived CDR1 and CDR2 are MGHDK and SYGVNS. CDR3 amino acids: CASSVPSSYNEQYF. The CDR3 DNA reads as TGTGCCAGCAGTGTCCCTAGCTCCTACAATGAGCAGTACTTC.